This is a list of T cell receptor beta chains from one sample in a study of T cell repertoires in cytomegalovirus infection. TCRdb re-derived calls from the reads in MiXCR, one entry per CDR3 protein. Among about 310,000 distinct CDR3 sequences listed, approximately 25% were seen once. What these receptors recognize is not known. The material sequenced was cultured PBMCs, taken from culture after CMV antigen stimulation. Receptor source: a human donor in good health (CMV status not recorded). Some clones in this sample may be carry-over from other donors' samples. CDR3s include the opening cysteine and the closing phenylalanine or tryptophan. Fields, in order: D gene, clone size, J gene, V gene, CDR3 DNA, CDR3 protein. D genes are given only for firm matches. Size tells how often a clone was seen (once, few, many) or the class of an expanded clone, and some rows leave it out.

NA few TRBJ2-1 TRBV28 TGTGCCAGCAGTGGGGTAGAGCGTAGCTCCTACAATGAGCAGTTCTTC CASSGVERSSYNEQFF
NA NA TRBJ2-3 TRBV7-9 TGTGCCAGCAACCAAGTACGGGACTCAGCCGTCCCAGATACGCAGTATTTT CASNQVRDSAVPDTQYF
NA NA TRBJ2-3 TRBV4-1 TGCGCCAGCAGCCAAGTGGGGGCTCATACGCAGTATTTT CASSQVGAHTQYF
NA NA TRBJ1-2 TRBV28 TGTGCCAGCAGCCCCGGAACAGATCTCTATGGCTACACCTTC CASSPGTDLYGYTF
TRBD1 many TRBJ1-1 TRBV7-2 TGTGCCAGCAGCTTAGCGATTCAGGGGGGAAACACTGAAGCTTTCTTT CASSLAIQGGNTEAFF
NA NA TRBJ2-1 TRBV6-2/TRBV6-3 TGTGCCAGCAGTTGGCCCCGAGCCTACAATGAGCAGTTCTTC CASSWPRAYNEQFF
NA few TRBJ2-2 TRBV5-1 TGCGCCAGCACCGCGGAGGCCAACACCGGGGAGCTGTTTTTT CASTAEANTGELFF
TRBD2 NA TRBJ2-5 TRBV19 TGTGCCAGTAGTATGATCGCGGGAGGGCAAGAGACCCAGTACTTC CASSMIAGGQETQYF
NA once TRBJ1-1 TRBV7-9 TGTGCCAGCAGTGAGGACGTCGCTGAAGCTTTCTTT CASSEDVAEAFF
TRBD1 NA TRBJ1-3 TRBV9 TGTGCCAGCAGCGCCGGGACAGGGGTCTCTGGAAACACCATATATTTT CASSAGTGVSGNTIYF
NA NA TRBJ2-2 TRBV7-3 TGTGCCAGCAGCAAAACTAGCTACTTCGGGGAGCTGTTTTTT CASSKTSYFGELFF
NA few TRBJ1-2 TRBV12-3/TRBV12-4 TGTGCCAGCAGTTTACGACAGGCGGACTATGGCTACACCTTC CASSLRQADYGYTF
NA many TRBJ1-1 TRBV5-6 TGTGCCAGCAGCTTGGTTCACAGGTTGGACACTGAAGCTTTCTTT CASSLVHRLDTEAFF
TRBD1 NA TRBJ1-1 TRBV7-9 TGTGCCAGCAGCTTATACGACAGGGGATCCCCTAACACTGAAGCTTTCTTT CASSLYDRGSPNTEAFF
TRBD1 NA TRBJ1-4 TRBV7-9 TGTGCCAGCAGCTCCGGGACAGGGTGGTCTGAAAAACTGTTTTTT CASSSGTGWSEKLFF
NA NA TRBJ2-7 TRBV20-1 TGCAGTGCGTTTGTTCCGGGAAGGTTCGAGCAGTACTTC CSAFVPGRFEQYF
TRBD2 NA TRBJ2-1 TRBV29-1 TGCAGCGCCAGCGGGAGGGCCAATGAGCAGTTCTTC CSASGRANEQFF
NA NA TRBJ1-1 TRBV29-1 TGCAGCGTTGAGGAGAACAGGAACACTGAAGCTTTCTTT CSVEENRNTEAFF